This T cell receptor (beta chain) emerged from a study of cytomegalovirus exposure and HLA in healthy donors. The CDR3 extends over 13 amino acids. Germline CDR1 is MRHNA and CDR2 is SNTAGT. V dropped 8 bases and J dropped 8 bases, with 18 bases sitting between them. Researchers ran the PCR with 60 Vbeta and 13 Jbeta primers. Profiled with immunoSEQ multiplex PCR; TCRdb holds only in-frame clones, not every one. The data hold 150,000 to 200,000 clones, with roughly 80% observed a single time. This clone was observed a handful of times. Sequenced material: PBMCs. This TCR was sampled from a human donor in good health. The V and J genes are TRBV6-4 and TRBJ1-2; possible D gene TRBD1, 5 bases. CDR3 DNA: TGTGCCAGCCTAGATCGGGGGGGGAGAGGCTACACCTTC. Translated: CASLDRGGRGYTF.